Listed here are 4 T cell receptor beta chains from one sample, sequenced in a study of cytomegalovirus exposure and HLA in healthy donors (dated by TCRdb to about 2017). Library creation used the immunoSEQ multiplex PCR assay. For the multiplex PCR, a mixture combining 60 forward primers for TCR Vbeta segments and 13 reverse primers for TCR Jbeta segments was used. TCRdb obtained this table from immuneACCESS and retained in-frame rearrangements with V and J assigned. These tables miss some clones; where compared with another copy, unresolved V genes account for less than half of the shortfall, and the remainder is unexplained. The sample table shows about 110,000 clones, and over 60% are seen once. Of the sample, 2.5% to 3.5% falls within the top ten clones. The sequenced sample was PBMCs. Receptors were obtained from a young woman in good health and CMV-seropositive.

This clone was observed a handful of times. J is TRBJ2-3 and V is TRBV1; whether TRBD2, the table's D call, matches the DNA was not checked. TRBV1 is designated a pseudogene. The CDR3 length is 13 residues. The CDR3 loop reads CTGRGPSTDTQYF. The CDR3 nucleotides read TGCACTGGGCGGGGACCTAGCACAGATACGCAGTATTTT.

V and J are TRBV7-9 and TRBJ2-5, with 14 positions matching TRBD2. This CDR3 contains 16 residues. CDR1 and CDR2 (germline): SEHNR, FQNEAQ (reference sequence). Trimming removed 5 bases from V and 5 bases from J; junction bases left unmatched: 7. For the CDR3, the DNA is TGTGCCAGCAGCGCGGGACTAGCGGGAGTATCCGAGACCCAGTACTTC. It encodes CASSAGLAGVSETQYF.

The rearrangement links TRBV19 to TRBJ1-2, with 8 bases that match TRBD1. The CDR3 totals 14 residues. V was pared by 4 bases and J by 10 bases, with 11 bases of the junction left unmatched. CDR1 and CDR2 from the germline V gene are LNHDA and SQIVND (reference sequence). This chain's CDR3 is CASSKDRVGYNYTF. The CDR3 DNA is TGTGCCAGTAGTAAGGACAGGGTAGGATACAACTACACCTTC.

The J gene is TRBJ1-5, the V gene TRBV19; tentatively, D is TRBD1 (5 bases). The CDR3 is 16 amino acids. Germline V gene lookup returns CDR1 LNHDA and CDR2 SQIVND (reference sequence). Trimming stripped 1 base from V and 0 bases from J, with 10 bases between. The CDR3 DNA sequence: TGTGCCAGTAGTATAGGGGCAGGGTATAGCAATCAGCCCCAGCATTTT. Protein product: CASSIGAGYSNQPQHF.